This T cell receptor (beta chain) was captured by sequencing in a study of T cells in Graves' hyperthyroidism and ophthalmopathy. The CDR3 regions of TCR beta were amplified from RNA transcripts. The HTBI primer set served for first-round RT-PCR of the TCR CDR3. Via MiXCR, TCRdb re-called the multiplex PCR reads, giving one row per CDR3 protein. The sample gives over 250,000 distinct CDR3 sequences, roughly 15% of which show up once; 30% to 35% is in the top ten. Germline assignment: CDR1 DFQATT and CDR2 SNEGSKA (reference sequence). This CDR3 region has 14 residues. After removal of 6 bases from V and 3 bases from J, the junction contained 9 bases not matched to a gene.

The origin of this receptor is a woman in her thirties or forties with Graves' ophthalmopathy. The sample comprised blood. The V call is TRBV20-1, the J call TRBJ2-7; 9 nucleotides match TRBD2. CDR3 sequence: CSATPPTSGYEQYF. The CDR3 nucleotides are TGCAGTGCAACGCCCCCGACTAGCGGCTACGAGCAGTACTTC.